This T cell receptor (beta chain) comes out of a study of blood T cell repertoires in COVID-19 (dated by TCRdb to about 2020). Some background on the complete study: Collaborator samples came from the United States, Italy and Spain and covered acute and convalescent phases of COVID-19. Deeply sampled blood TCRbeta repertoires from subjects exposed to, actively infected with, or recovered from COVID-19 were included in the dataset. The samples were drawn from the first 160 participants of the ongoing ImmuneRACE study and from under 1,500 subjects provided by 6 global collaborators. Where available, HLA class I and class II types were taken from metadata supplied by the sample provider and were not determined by assay-based typing. The material from the prospective study consisted of cDNA or gDNA derived from T cells, B-cell-depleted T cells, or PBMCs. The repertoires were released in a freely available public database meant as a resource for research on the immune response to SARS-CoV-2. A de-identified subject ID, COVID-19 status, age in years and sex were almost always included in the sample metadata.

The research as a whole found: Clinical and demographic metadata were provided uncurated, with the amount varying by source and participant.

In Seattle, one collaborating source enrolled patients while the infection was active and tracked those patients longitudinally over the course of disease. The collaborating institutions used their own protocols to collect whole blood in K2EDTA tubes. For TCRbeta analysis, collaborators shipped samples in one of three forms: frozen whole blood, isolated PBMCs, or DNA extracted from either of those sample types. The immunoSEQ Assay, a bias-controlled multiplex PCR, was used to amplify TCRbeta CDR3 regions from genomic DNA. In the paper's pipeline: Within the assay, amplification of reference gene primers was used to estimate how many nucleated cells each sample contained. To quantify the absolute abundance of each unique TCRbeta CDR3 rearrangement, sequence reads were collapsed and filtered. For each sample, productive Simpson clonality was calculated by taking the square root of Simpson's diversity index across productive rearrangements. TCRdb retrieved this table from immuneACCESS and kept in-frame rearrangements only. Not all clones are present; in checked studies, unresolved V genes account for under half, and no reason is known for the remainder. V, J and clone size were drawn from that table, and D and trimming were deduced from the DNA. The sample yields under 300,000 clones; approximately 87% were counted once. Together, the top ten hold about 12% of the sample.

The germline V gene encodes CDR1 MGHDK and CDR2 SYGVNS. The CDR3 sequence holds 15 residues, the cysteine and phenylalanine included. Only the CDR3 part of the read is kept: 45 bases, read in frame from the first base. V loses 2 bases at its end and J loses 4 bases; junction bases beyond the gene matches: 3. Concerning this clone itself: Its specific antigen is unknown. Within one base of it there is no much larger clone, and no base qualities were kept.

The TCR was taken from a woman aged 25 to 39 with COVID-19, enrolled during active disease. The chain is assembled from TRBV25-1 and TRBJ2-2; the junction holds 8 bases that match TRBD2. The sample was peripheral blood. The encoded CDR3 is CASSEVAGFTGELFF. The DNA sequence is as follows: TGTGCCAGCAGTGAAGTAGCGGGGTTCACCGGGGAGCTGTTTTTT.